This T cell receptor beta chain came from a study of monozygotic twins with cystic fibrosis (dated by TCRdb to the early 2020s). For the wider study: Barcoded libraries were prepared from about 3 micrograms of fragmented DNA with about 15 PCR cycles. The study compared TCR beta repertoires within and between 16 monozygotic twin pairs with cystic fibrosis to assess genetic influence on V and J gene usage. Ten female and six male twin pairs, aged about 2.0 to 36.4 years (median roughly 9 years) and mostly children and adolescents, were included in the cohort. On the day of blood sampling, twins were ranked among 1,060 cohort participants for weight-for-height and for FEVPerc (FEV1 disease centile). Data for three of the twin pairs had been reported earlier in a different context. Study-wide findings and limitations: Simpson clonality was generally low (median 0.0095), which suggests a naive-dominated repertoire, and clonality was higher in the most severely affected patients. Nucleotide-identical clonotype sharing was significantly higher within monozygotic CF twin pairs than between unrelated CF individuals (P = 0.000026, Mann-Whitney). V gene usage was most similar to the co-twin for 13 of 16 pairs, and J usage for 8 of 16 pairs, suggesting genetic constraints. The cohort was small, and the number of shared CDR3s showed no association with age, concordance or disease severity.

Following the manufacturer's instructions, TCR beta CDR3 regions were amplified by multiplex PCR with the immunoSEQ immune profiling system. Sequencing was performed on an Illumina NextSeq system. The study's own analysis went as follows. Sequence data were processed on the immunoSEQ Analyzer platform, and clonality was computed as the square root of Simpson's index of productive rearrangements. Similarity in V and J usage was measured by Jensen-Shannon distance, and OLGA was used to compute CDR3 generation probabilities. Shared CDR3 sequences were searched against the immuneACCESS database (August 2020) and VDJdb (December 2020). This immuneACCESS table, as held by TCRdb, lists in-frame sequences with V and J called but not all clones. Of the missing ones, under half trace to an unresolved V gene in checked studies; the others have no known cause. D and trimming come from the DNA, and the V and J calls and clone size come from that table. This sample is represented by 20,000 to 25,000 clones; roughly 97% of them were singletons. The top ten constitute roughly 0.15% of the sample.

As regards this clone: What this receptor recognizes is not known. No base qualities exist here, and no much larger clone lies one base off it.

The twin pairs came from the European Cystic Fibrosis Twin and Sibling Study Cohort, which recruited patients from over a hundred CF clinics across 14 European countries. Both zygosity and CFTR genotype were checked in-house, and zygosity was tested with multiplex PCR across nine short tandem repeat loci. Peripheral blood was taken from each twin, and clinical parameters were recorded on the day of blood sampling. Genomic DNA was isolated from peripheral blood cells with phenol/chloroform and kept in TE buffer at 4 degrees C. Measured from the cysteine to the phenylalanine, the CDR3 is 15 residues long. Only CDR3 DNA remains: 45 bases, in frame from the first base. A distance of 11 bases separates the germline ends of V and J, which lose 4 bases and 2 bases respectively. The germline V gene gives CDR1 as MGHDK and CDR2 as SYGVNS.

This receptor was identified in a girl aged 10-17 years with cystic fibrosis. The sequenced material came from blood. Recombination joined TRBV25-1 with TRBJ1-4; the D segment could be TRBD1, given 5 matching bases. The DNA is TGTGCCAGCAGTGCCGCAGGGAGGACTAATGAAAAACTGTTTTTT. Translated, it gives CASSAAGRTNEKLFF. Joined to the reference TRBV25-1 and TRBJ1-4 proteins, this CDR3 gives the full variable domain: EADIYQTPRYLVIGTGKKITLECSQTMGHDKMYWYQQDPGMELHLIHYSYGVNSTEKGDLSSESTVSRIRTEHFPLTLESARPSHTSQYLCASSAAGRTNEKLFFGSGTQLSVL.